Here is one T cell receptor beta chain with its context. The CDR3 runs 14 residues. Germline V lookup: CDR1 ENHRY, CDR2 SYGVKD. With V trimmed by 10 bases and J by 0 bases, 5 bases remained unmatched. This sample was included in a study of blood T cell repertoires in COVID-19. Among Cohort 3 donors, those recovered had two negative PCRs, clearance, or symptom resolution. The method was immunoSEQ multiplex PCR; TCRdb's version includes in-frame clones alone and lacks a portion of them. Of about 310,000 clones in the sample, approximately 83% are singletons; the top ten hold more than 2%. Sequencing used PBMCs or T cells enriched from blood (not recorded which). The chain couples TRBV10-3 to TRBJ2-2; 7 nucleotides match TRBD2. This sequence was found in a man aged 25-45 years who had recovered from COVID-19. Here the CDR3 reads CASRAGTNTGELFF. The CDR3 DNA reads TGTGCCAGCCGAGCGGGGACGAACACCGGGGAGCTGTTTTTT.